This TCR beta chain emerged from a study of T cells in localized non-small cell lung cancer. Profiling relied on immunoSEQ multiplex PCR, and the TCRdb table lists in-frame clones only, not all of them. The sample holds around 90,000 clones, over 70% seen once. This clone came up a few times. Its antigen remains unidentified. Study observations and caveats: Prolonged overall survival went with higher T cell density in the blood. Median detection of top 100 tumor clones in adjacent lung was about 60 clones. Tumor trailed uninvolved adjacent lung in T cell clonality, which peaked there. The tumor had only one region sequenced, so heterogeneity remains possible.

The V and J ends lost 8 bases and 6 bases, in that order; junction bases with no gene match: 4. The CDR3 has 13 amino acids. The germline V gene encodes CDR1 MDHEN and CDR2 SYDVKM. V and J are TRBV28 and TRBJ2-1, with TRBD2 matching 10 bases. Here the sequenced sample was PBMCs, taken before any cancer treatment. The TCR originated in a man between 35 and 75 years old with stage II squamous cell lung carcinoma. CDR3: CASLAGAINEQFF. CDR3 in DNA: TGTGCCAGCCTAGCGGGAGCGATCAATGAGCAGTTCTTC.